Presented here are 29 T cell receptor beta chains from one specimen sequenced in a study of early stage breast cancer tumors. Repertoires were generated with immunoSEQ multiplex PCR, while TCRdb's copy carries only in-frame clones and drops some. The table has around 30,000 clones, around 67% seen once. Sequencing used breast tumor tissue. The receptors were sampled from a person aged 30 to 39 with breast cancer.

The V gene is TRBV11-2, the J gene TRBJ1-3, with unresolved D. V lost 1 base and J 2 bases, leaving 9 bases between the germline ends. The CDR3 is made up of 15 amino acids. From germline, CDR1 is SGHAT and CDR2 FQNNGV. The CDR3 coding sequence is TGTGCCAGCAGCTTAGGACTGATCGCTGGAAACACCATATATTTT. Its translation is CASSLGLIAGNTIYF. The variable domain in full, completed from reference TRBV11-2 and TRBJ1-3, reads EAGVAQSPRYKIIEKRQSVAFWCNPISGHATLYWYQQILGQGPKLLIQFQNNGVVDDSQLPKDRFSAERLKGVDSTLKIQPAKLEDSAVYLCASSLGLIAGNTIYFGEGSWLTVV.

This chain connects TRBV6-5 to TRBJ1-5; D might be TRBD1 (5 bases). The V gene's germline CDR1 is MNHEY and CDR2 SVGAGI. The CDR3 sequence is 13 residues long. V shed 8 bases and J shed 5 bases, with 13 bases lying between them. The CDR3 DNA reads TGTGCCAGCGGGGGACCTTCCTATCAGCCCCAGCATTTT. This sequence encodes CASGGPSYQPQHF.

This rearrangement joins TRBV9 to TRBJ1-3; maybe TRBD1 (5 bases). The germline V and J ends were trimmed by 0 bases and 2 bases, with 9 bases remaining between them. CDR1 and CDR2 from the germline V gene are SGDLS and YYNGEE. The CDR3 is made up of 15 amino acids. Here the CDR3 DNA reads TGTGCCAGCAGCGTAGATGGGGGAGCTGGAAACACCATATATTTT. Protein: CASSVDGGAGNTIYF.

Comment on this clone: Other DNA sequences of this sample code for an identical CDR3. The gene calls are TRBV7-2 and TRBJ2-3; D perhaps matches TRBD2 (5 bases). V gave up 1 base and J gave up 2 bases, with 13 bases separating them. Germline CDR1 and CDR2: SGHTA and FQGNSA. CDR3 length: 16 amino acids. The CDR3 bases are TGTGCCAGCAGCTTAGGAGGCCGGGGTTTCACAGATACGCAGTATTTT. It yields the protein CASSLGGRGFTDTQYF.

The V and J genes are TRBV7-2 and TRBJ1-2; no clear D gene. The CDR3 consists of 15 residues. Germline loops: CDR1 SGHTA, CDR2 FQGNSA. Trimming shortened V by 1 base and J by 0 bases, and 9 bases separated the two germline ends. CDR3 in amino acids: CASSLGSIANYGYTF. The CDR3 region has the DNA TGTGCCAGCAGCTTAGGAAGCATAGCTAACTATGGCTACACCTTC.

The chain has TRBV30 and TRBJ2-3; 10 nucleotides match TRBD2. The CDR3 is 15 residues long. J was trimmed by 2 bases and V by 2 bases; bases with no gene match: 4. Per the germline V gene, CDR1 is GTSNPN and CDR2 is SVGIG (reference sequence). CDR3 DNA sequence: TGTGCCTGGAGTTTAGCGGGAGGCGACACAGATACGCAGTATTTT. Translating it yields CAWSLAGGDTDTQYF.

The rearrangement uses TRBV7-8 and TRBJ2-7; 7 nucleotides line up with TRBD2. This CDR3 region has 12 residues. V was clipped by 6 bases and J by 6 bases; unmatched bases: 5. Per the germline V gene, CDR1 is SGHVS and CDR2 is FQNEAQ. The CDR3, as DNA: TGTGCCAGCAGAACACTAGCGAGCGAGCAGTACTTC. Translation gives CASRTLASEQYF.

The rearrangement links TRBV5-1 to TRBJ2-4, with D possibly matching TRBD2 (5 bases). Per the germline V gene, CDR1 is SGHRS and CDR2 is YFSETQ. The CDR3 covers 14 residues. V was clipped by 4 bases and J by 7 bases, with 15 bases between them. CDR3 DNA: TGCGCCAGCAGCGAGGGTGGTGGTAGGAACATTCAGTACTTC. This gives the protein CASSEGGGRNIQYF.

This clone was found a few times. The rearrangement uses TRBV7-9 and TRBJ2-3, with D possibly TRBD2 on 6 matching bases. This CDR3 is built from 14 residues. V was cut by 6 bases and J by 0 bases, with 10 bases left in between. The germline gives CDR1 SEHNR, CDR2 FQNEAQ (reference sequence). The CDR3 nucleotides are TGTGCCAGCAGTCAGAGCGGGAGCACAGATACGCAGTATTTT. Protein sequence: CASSQSGSTDTQYF. Full variable domain (missing parts from reference TRBV7-9 and TRBJ2-3): DTGVSQNPRHKITKRGQNVTFRCDPISEHNRLYWYRQTLGQGPEFLTYFQNEAQLEKSRLLSDRFSAERPKGSFSTLEIQRTEQGDSAMYLCASSQSGSTDTQYFGPGTRLTVL.

This sequence joins TRBV7-9 and TRBJ1-4; D is uncertain. CDR3 length: 14 residues. Germline V lookup: CDR1 SEHNR, CDR2 FQNEAQ (reference sequence). The V end was cut by 2 bases, the J end by 0 bases, with 4 bases between. In DNA form, the CDR3 reads TGTGCCAGCAGCTTACTAACAACTAATGAAAAACTGTTTTTT. Protein sequence: CASSLLTTNEKLFF.

The gene calls are TRBV9 and TRBJ2-1, with D possibly TRBD2 on 5 matching bases. There are 14 residues in the CDR3. Germline CDR1 SGDLS, CDR2 YYNGEE. Trimming cost V 0 bases and J 4 bases, with 8 bases left between them. CDR3: CASSVGGAYNEQFF. DNA for the CDR3: TGTGCCAGCAGCGTAGGGGGAGCGTACAATGAGCAGTTCTTC.

This rearrangement joins TRBV6-5 to TRBJ2-3; the match to TRBD2 covers 7 bases. The germline CDR1 and CDR2 sequences are MNHEY and SVGAGI. V shed 11 bases and J 5 bases; nucleotides not matched to a gene: 10. The CDR3 spans 13 residues. The CDR3 is CASRTRSLDTQYF. In DNA, the CDR3 is TGTGCCTCGCGGACTAGGTCCCTAGATACGCAGTATTTT.

This chain connects TRBV6-6 to TRBJ1-2; D is perhaps TRBD1 (5 bases). The CDR3 runs 12 residues. CDR1 is MNHNY and CDR2 is SVGAGI in the germline V gene (reference sequence). V lost 2 bases to trimming and J lost 14 bases, with 15 bases between them. CDR3 DNA sequence: TGTGCCAGCAGTTACCCGATAGGAGGGGTGACCTTC. Translating it yields CASSYPIGGVTF.

J is TRBJ2-5 and V is TRBV7-8, with 15 nucleotides matching TRBD2. Germline V CDR1 and CDR2: SGHVS, FQNEAQ. The V gene end was trimmed by 5 bases and the J gene end by 11 bases; junction bases not matched to a gene: 6. This CDR3 region has 14 residues. Written as DNA, the CDR3 is TGTGCCAGCAGCGAAGGACTAGCGGGAGGGCCTCAGTACTTC. Its translation is CASSEGLAGGPQYF.

The chain has TRBV19 and TRBJ2-3; D unclear. Per germline, CDR1 LNHDA and CDR2 SQIVND (reference sequence). Trimming stripped 5 bases from V and 6 bases from J, with 12 bases between. This CDR3 has 13 amino acids. For the CDR3, the DNA is TGTGCCAGTAGTGAAATAGGTTCTGATACGCAGTATTTT. Translated: CASSEIGSDTQYF.

The CDR3: CASSLLAVANTGELFF. The CDR3 nucleotides read TGTGCCAGCAGCTTACTAGCGGTGGCGAACACCGGGGAGCTGTTTTTT. The rearrangement uses TRBV11-2 and TRBJ2-2; the match to TRBD2 covers 7 bases. The V gene end was trimmed by 2 bases and the J gene end by 0 bases; junction bases not matched to a gene: 3. Germline V CDR1 and CDR2: SGHAT, FQNNGV. The length of the CDR3 is 16 residues.

This chain connects TRBV6-5 to TRBJ1-1; D ambiguous. Germline V CDR1 and CDR2: MNHEY, SVGAGI. This CDR3 has 16 amino acids. V dropped 0 bases and J dropped 1 base, with 12 bases sitting between them. CDR3 loop: CASSYSIPPGNTEAFF. The CDR3 DNA reads TGTGCCAGCAGTTACTCGATCCCCCCCGGGAACACTGAAGCTTTCTTT.

This clone was seen a few times. The J gene is TRBJ2-1, the V gene TRBV7-9; D might be TRBD2 (5 bases). Germline V gene sequence: CDR1 SEHNR, CDR2 FQNEAQ (reference sequence). The V and J ends lost 4 bases and 9 bases respectively, with 22 bases between them. The length of the CDR3 is 16 residues. CDR3 region: CASSSWGEAPDGEQFF. CDR3 sequence (DNA): TGTGCCAGCAGCTCCTGGGGAGAGGCTCCGGACGGTGAGCAGTTCTTC.

V gene TRBV29-1 combines with J gene TRBJ1-1, with a possible D match to TRBD1 (5 bases). The germline V and J ends were trimmed by 7 bases and 0 bases, with 12 bases remaining between them. The length of the CDR3 is 13 residues. Germline V gene lookup returns CDR1 SQVTM and CDR2 ANQGSEA. CDR3 residues: CSATTGLNTEAFF. In nucleotides, the CDR3 is TGCAGCGCCACTACAGGATTGAACACTGAAGCTTTCTTT.

The chain is built from TRBV10-3 and TRBJ2-2, with D unresolved. Per germline, CDR1 ENHRY and CDR2 SYGVKD. Trimming removed 3 bases from V and 6 bases from J, with 8 bases in between. CDR3 length: 13 residues. This chain's CDR3 is CAISDGSAGELFF. In DNA, the CDR3 is TGTGCCATCAGTGACGGTTCAGCCGGGGAGCTGTTTTTT.

This clone was observed a single time. The chain combines TRBV19 with TRBJ2-1; 8 bases agree with TRBD1. This CDR3 has 15 amino acids. Per the germline V gene, CDR1 is LNHDA and CDR2 is SQIVND (reference sequence). The V gene end was trimmed by 1 base and the J gene end by 3 bases; junction bases not matched to a gene: 2. CDR3 in DNA: TGTGCCAGTAGTATAGGTACAGGGGGCTACAATGAGCAGTTCTTC. Its protein product is CASSIGTGGYNEQFF.

The chain recombines TRBV20-1 with TRBJ2-1; 7 nucleotides line up with TRBD2. Germline V gives CDR1 DFQATT, CDR2 SNEGSKA (reference sequence). CDR3 length: 11 residues. Trimming cost V 5 bases and J 7 bases; bases outside gene matches: 2. CDR3 in amino acids: CSARLANEQFF. The CDR3 DNA follows: TGCAGTGCTCGACTAGCTAATGAGCAGTTCTTC.

The rearrangement joins TRBV29-1 to TRBJ2-1, with D possibly matching TRBD2 (6 bases). Germline V gene lookup returns CDR1 SQVTM and CDR2 ANQGSEA. The CDR3 sequence is 14 residues long. V shed 6 bases and J shed 8 bases, with 20 bases lying between them. Here the CDR3 reads CSVPGRQLGDEQFF. The CDR3 region has the DNA TGCAGCGTACCCGGGAGACAGCTCGGGGATGAGCAGTTCTTC.

V usage is TRBV7-9 and J usage is TRBJ2-3; D is perhaps TRBD2 (6 bases). Germline V gives CDR1 SEHNR, CDR2 FQNEAQ (reference sequence). The CDR3 has 15 amino acids. V was trimmed by 4 bases and J by 2 bases, leaving 13 bases between them. The CDR3 DNA reads TGTGCCAGCAGCTGGAGGGCAATTCCCACAGATACGCAGTATTTT. Amino acids: CASSWRAIPTDTQYF.

The chain joins TRBV19 to TRBJ2-1; TRBD2 might be the D (5 bases). V lost 5 bases and J 0 bases, leaving 11 bases between the germline ends. The CDR3 has 15 residues. The germline gives CDR1 LNHDA, CDR2 SQIVND (reference sequence). The CDR3 loop reads CASSWTPSSYNEQFF. CDR3 nucleotides: TGTGCCAGTAGTTGGACTCCTAGCTCCTACAATGAGCAGTTCTTC.

The rearrangement uses TRBV5-4 and TRBJ2-5; D is perhaps TRBD1 or TRBD2 (5 bases each). The V end lost 0 bases, the J end lost 2 bases, and 14 bases lay between the germline ends. Germline V gene data show CDR1 as SGHNT and CDR2 as YYREEE (reference sequence). The CDR3 extends over 16 amino acids. This CDR3 reads CASSLDSPWGQETQYF. Written as DNA, the CDR3 is TGTGCCAGCAGCTTGGATTCGCCGTGGGGGCAAGAGACCCAGTACTTC.

V is TRBV7-8 and J is TRBJ2-3, with no clear D. Germline loops: CDR1 SGHVS, CDR2 FQNEAQ. V lost 10 bases and J 1 base, leaving 9 bases between the germline ends. The CDR3 runs 12 residues. The CDR3 loop reads CATGGRTDTQYF. The CDR3, as DNA: TGTGCCACGGGTGGGCGCACAGATACGCAGTATTTT.

This clone came up once. The chain is built from TRBV5-6 and TRBJ2-2; the D gene could be TRBD1 or TRBD2 (5 bases each). Germline V CDR1 and CDR2: SGHDT, YYEEEE. The CDR3 spans 16 residues. The V and J ends lost 3 bases and 4 bases respectively, with 16 bases between them. The CDR3 spells CASSSMLGAGTGELFF. CDR3 nucleotides: TGTGCCAGCAGCTCGATGCTTGGGGCGGGCACCGGGGAGCTGTTTTTT.

This clone was seen just once. The chain joins TRBV7-6 to TRBJ1-1; 11 bases are a match to TRBD1. Germline lookup yields CDR1 SGHVS and CDR2 FNYEAQ. V shed 3 bases, J shed 3 bases, and the junction held 6 bases outside the gene matches. There are 16 residues in the CDR3. In nucleotides, the CDR3 is TGTGCCAGCAGCTTCGGGACAGGGGGAAGATACACTGAAGCTTTCTTT. Translated, it gives CASSFGTGGRYTEAFF.